Described below is a single T cell receptor (beta chain) sequence and its context. The antigen remains undetermined. This sample was included in a study of OX40 agonist ivuxolimab in advanced cancers. Study context: The dose of intravenous ivuxolimab that patients received every 2 weeks ranged from 0.01 to 10 mg/kg. Prior anti-PD-1, anti-PD-L1 or anti-CTLA-4 therapy was allowed; less than 45% had some. Study results and caveats: Some patients without response likewise showed low normalized clonal expansion. Relatively little clonal expansion, among the lowest observed, appeared in partial responders at 0.1-3.0 mg/kg.

The data were produced by immunoSEQ multiplex PCR, yet TCRdb's version contains in-frame clones alone and is incomplete. The table has tens of thousands of clones, approximately 90% seen once. V lost 9 bases and J 2 bases, leaving 14 bases between the germline ends. CDR3 size: 13 residues. In germline, CDR1 is MNHEY, CDR2 SMNVEV (reference sequence). Sequences were derived from CD4+ or CD8+ T cells sorted from blood, sampled in a trial of the OX40 agonist ivuxolimab. V is TRBV27 and J is TRBJ2-7, with D possibly being TRBD2 (6 bases). The TCR originated in an adult with an advanced solid tumor such as melanoma, head and neck, liver or kidney cancer. DNA for the CDR3: TGTGCCAGTTCTAGCGAGAGGACCTACGAGCAGTACTTC. Protein product: CASSSERTYEQYF.